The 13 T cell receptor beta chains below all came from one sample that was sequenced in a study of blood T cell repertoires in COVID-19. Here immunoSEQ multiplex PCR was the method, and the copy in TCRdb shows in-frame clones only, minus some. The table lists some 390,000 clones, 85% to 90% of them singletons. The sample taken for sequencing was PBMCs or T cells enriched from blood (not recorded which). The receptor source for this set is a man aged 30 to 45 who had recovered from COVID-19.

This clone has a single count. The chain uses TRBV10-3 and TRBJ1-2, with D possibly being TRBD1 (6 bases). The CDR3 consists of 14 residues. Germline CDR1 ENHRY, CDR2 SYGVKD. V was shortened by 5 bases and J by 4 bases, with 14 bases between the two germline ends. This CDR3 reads CAISLDSSSYGYTF. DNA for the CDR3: TGTGCCATCAGTCTGGACAGTAGCTCCTATGGCTACACCTTC.

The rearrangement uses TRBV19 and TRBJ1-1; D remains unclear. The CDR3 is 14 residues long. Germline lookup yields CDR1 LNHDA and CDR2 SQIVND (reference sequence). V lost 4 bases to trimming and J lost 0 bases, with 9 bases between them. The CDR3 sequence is CASSTRSLNTEAFF. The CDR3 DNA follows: TGTGCCAGTAGTACCAGGTCTCTGAACACTGAAGCTTTCTTT.

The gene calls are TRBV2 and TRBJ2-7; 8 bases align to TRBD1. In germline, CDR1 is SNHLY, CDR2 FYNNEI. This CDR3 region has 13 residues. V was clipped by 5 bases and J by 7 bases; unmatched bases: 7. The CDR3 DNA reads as TGTGCCAGCAGTACGGACAGGGTGAGGGAGCAGTACTTC. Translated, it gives CASSTDRVREQYF.

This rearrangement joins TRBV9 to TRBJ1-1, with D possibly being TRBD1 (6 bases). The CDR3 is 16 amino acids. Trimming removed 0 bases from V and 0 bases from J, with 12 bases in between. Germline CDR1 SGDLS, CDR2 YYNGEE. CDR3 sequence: CASSVASQGLNTEAFF. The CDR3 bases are TGTGCCAGCAGCGTAGCTTCCCAGGGGCTGAACACTGAAGCTTTCTTT.

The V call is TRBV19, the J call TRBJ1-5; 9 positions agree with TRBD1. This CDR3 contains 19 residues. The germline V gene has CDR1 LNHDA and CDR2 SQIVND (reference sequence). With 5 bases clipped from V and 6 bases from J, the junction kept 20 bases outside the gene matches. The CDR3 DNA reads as TGTGCCAGTAGTTCAGATCAATCCGAGGGACAGGGCTCCACTCAGCCCCAGCATTTT. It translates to CASSSDQSEGQGSTQPQHF.

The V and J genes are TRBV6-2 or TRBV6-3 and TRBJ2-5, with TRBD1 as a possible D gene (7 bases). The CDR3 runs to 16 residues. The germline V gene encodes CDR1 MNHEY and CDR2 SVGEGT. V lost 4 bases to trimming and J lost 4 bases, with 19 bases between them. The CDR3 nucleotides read TGTGCCAGCAGTTCCGGGCAGGGGGGTCCGGGAGAGACCCAGTACTTC. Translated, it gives CASSSGQGGPGETQYF.

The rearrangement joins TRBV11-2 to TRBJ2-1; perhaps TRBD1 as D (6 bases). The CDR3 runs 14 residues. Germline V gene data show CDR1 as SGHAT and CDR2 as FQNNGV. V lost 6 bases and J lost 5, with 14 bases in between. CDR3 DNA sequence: TGTGCCAGCAGAGTTCAACAGGGAGACAATGAGCAGTTCTTC. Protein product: CASRVQQGDNEQFF.

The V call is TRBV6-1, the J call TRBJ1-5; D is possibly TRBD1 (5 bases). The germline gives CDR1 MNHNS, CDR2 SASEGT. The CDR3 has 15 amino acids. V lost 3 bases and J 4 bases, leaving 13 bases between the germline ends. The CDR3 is CASSESRVGNQPQHF. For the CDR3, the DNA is TGTGCCAGCAGTGAGTCCAGGGTTGGGAATCAGCCCCAGCATTTT.

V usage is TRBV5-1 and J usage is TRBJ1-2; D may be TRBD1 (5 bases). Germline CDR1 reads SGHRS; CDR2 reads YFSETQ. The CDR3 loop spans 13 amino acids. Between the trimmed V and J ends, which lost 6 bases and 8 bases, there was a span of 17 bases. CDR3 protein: CASTAWGGDGYTF. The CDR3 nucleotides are TGCGCCAGCACCGCCTGGGGCGGGGACGGCTACACCTTC.

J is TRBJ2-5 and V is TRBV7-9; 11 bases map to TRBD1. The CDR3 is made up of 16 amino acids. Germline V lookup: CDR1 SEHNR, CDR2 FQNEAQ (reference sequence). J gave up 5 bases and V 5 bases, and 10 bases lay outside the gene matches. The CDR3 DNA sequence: TGTGCCAGCAGCCCGCGGACAGGGGGCGATAGGGAGACCCAGTACTTC. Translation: CASSPRTGGDRETQYF. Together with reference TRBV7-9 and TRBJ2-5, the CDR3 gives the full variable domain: DTGVSQNPRHKITKRGQNVTFRCDPISEHNRLYWYRQTLGQGPEFLTYFQNEAQLEKSRLLSDRFSAERPKGSFSTLEIQRTEQGDSAMYLCASSPRTGGDRETQYFGPGTRLLVL.

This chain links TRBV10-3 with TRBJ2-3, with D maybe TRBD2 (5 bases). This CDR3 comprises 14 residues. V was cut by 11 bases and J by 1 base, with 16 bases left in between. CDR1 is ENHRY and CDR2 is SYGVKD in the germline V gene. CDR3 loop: CASRLSDGTDTQYF. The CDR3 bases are TGTGCCTCCCGACTAAGCGATGGCACAGATACGCAGTATTTT.

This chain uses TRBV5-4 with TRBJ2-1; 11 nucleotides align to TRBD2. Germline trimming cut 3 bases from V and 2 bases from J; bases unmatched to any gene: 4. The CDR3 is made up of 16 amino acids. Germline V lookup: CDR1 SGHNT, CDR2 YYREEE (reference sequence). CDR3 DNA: TGTGCCAGCAGCTCAAGACTAGCGGGACCCTACAATGAGCAGTTCTTC. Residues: CASSSRLAGPYNEQFF.

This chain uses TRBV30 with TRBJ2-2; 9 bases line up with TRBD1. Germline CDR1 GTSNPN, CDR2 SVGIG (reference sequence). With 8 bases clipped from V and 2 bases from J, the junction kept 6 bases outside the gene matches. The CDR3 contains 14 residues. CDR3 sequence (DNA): TGTGCCGGGGACAGGGTTTTTAACACCGGGGAGCTGTTTTTT. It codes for CAGDRVFNTGELFF.